A single sample gave rise to the 13 T cell receptor beta chains below, sequenced in a study of Ad26.COV2.S vaccination and SARS-CoV-2 variants. As for treatment: 19 received Ad26.COV2.S at low or high dose, single or two shots; roughly 5 received placebo; per-sample allocation not given. Sampling happened 63 days after the first vaccine or placebo injection. The assay was immunoSEQ multiplex PCR, and TCRdb's table has in-frame clones only and misses some. This sample has about 350,000 clones, with 75% to 90% found just once. Sequencing was performed on peripheral blood, taken in a trial of Ad26.COV2.S vaccine versus placebo. The origin of the receptors is a person between 18 and 65 years old who received the Ad26.COV2.S COVID-19 vaccine or a placebo.

The rearrangement links TRBV27 to TRBJ2-1; TRBD2 aligns across 15 bases. Germline CDR1 and CDR2: MNHEY and SMNVEV (reference sequence). The J segment lost 2 bases and the V segment lost 3 bases, leaving 8 bases of the junction unmatched. This CDR3 has 19 amino acids. This CDR3 reads CASSFQPGLAGGTYNEQFF. As DNA, the CDR3 is TGTGCCAGCAGTTTCCAGCCGGGACTAGCGGGAGGTACCTACAATGAGCAGTTCTTC.

J is TRBJ2-7 and V is TRBV5-1; TRBD2 matches at 14 bases. Germline loops: CDR1 SGHRS, CDR2 YFSETQ. CDR3 length equals 19 residues. After removal of 1 base from V and 1 base from J, the junction contained 10 bases not matched to a gene. The CDR3 sequence: CASSLYGTSGSGDSYEQYF. CDR3 in DNA: TGCGCCAGCAGCTTGTACGGGACTAGCGGGAGTGGGGATTCCTACGAGCAGTACTTC.

The V and J genes are TRBV6-2 or TRBV6-3 and TRBJ2-7; D might be TRBD1 (5 bases). Germline V gives CDR1 MNHEY, CDR2 SVGEGT. The CDR3 runs to 13 residues. Trimming left V 0 bases short and J 3 bases short, with 6 bases between. The CDR3 spells CASSYSDSYEQYF. DNA of the CDR3: TGTGCCAGCAGTTACTCCGACAGCTACGAGCAGTACTTC.

This chain connects TRBV12-5 to TRBJ2-5; no reliable D call. The germline V gene has CDR1 LGHNT and CDR2 FRNRAP. The CDR3 sequence is 14 residues long. Between the trimmed V and J ends, which lost 8 bases and 0 bases, there was a span of 13 bases. The CDR3 sequence: CASQRAGNQETQYF. The CDR3 DNA reads TGTGCTAGTCAACGGGCAGGCAACCAAGAGACCCAGTACTTC.

The V call is TRBV27, the J call TRBJ2-5, with TRBD2 matching over 12 bases. The CDR3 runs to 14 residues. In germline, CDR1 is MNHEY, CDR2 SMNVEV (reference sequence). Unmatched junction bases numbered 3, after V lost 5 bases and J lost 5 bases. The DNA for the CDR3 is TGTGCCAGCAGTCTACTAGCGGGAGGCGAGACCCAGTACTTC. It codes for CASSLLAGGETQYF.

This clone was detected once. CDR3: CASSRSGVGTEAFF. The CDR3 DNA follows: TGTGCCAGCTCACGTTCAGGGGTGGGCACTGAAGCTTTCTTT. V and J are TRBV18 and TRBJ1-1, with D possibly matching TRBD1 (6 bases). V was trimmed by 4 bases and J by 4 bases, leaving 13 bases between them. The CDR3 is 14 amino acids. Germline assignment: CDR1 KGHSH and CDR2 LQKENI.

This sequence joins TRBV7-9 and TRBJ2-1; the match to TRBD2 covers 7 bases. Germline V CDR1 and CDR2: SEHNR, FQNEAQ (reference sequence). The J segment lost 2 bases and the V segment lost 3 bases, leaving 1 base of the junction unmatched. The CDR3 totals 14 residues. The CDR3 sequence: CASSLGTTYNEQFF. CDR3 coding DNA: TGTGCCAGCAGCTTGGGGACTACCTACAATGAGCAGTTCTTC.

The chain has TRBV30 and TRBJ1-5, with unresolved D. V gave up 3 bases and J gave up 3 bases, with 9 bases separating them. The CDR3 has 13 residues. Germline lookup yields CDR1 GTSNPN and CDR2 SVGIG (reference sequence). CDR3 DNA sequence: TGTGCCTGGAGCCCCGGGGACAATCAGCCCCAGCATTTT. Protein product: CAWSPGDNQPQHF.

This clone appeared a few times. J is TRBJ1-5 and V is TRBV18; tentative D call: TRBD1 (5 bases). V dropped 2 bases and J dropped 6 bases, with 8 bases sitting between them. The CDR3 runs to 13 residues. Germline loops: CDR1 KGHSH, CDR2 LQKENI. CDR3: CASSPSGTQPQHF. The CDR3 nucleotides are TGTGCCAGCTCACCATCAGGGACTCAGCCCCAGCATTTT.

CDR3 protein: CASSLYGPNTGELFF. The CDR3 DNA reads as TGTGCCAGCAGCTTGTATGGGCCGAACACCGGGGAGCTGTTTTTT. This chain uses TRBV7-6 with TRBJ2-2; D gene unclear. Per germline, CDR1 SGHVS and CDR2 FNYEAQ. Trimming pared 3 bases from V and 0 bases from J, leaving 8 bases between. The CDR3 consists of 15 residues.

This rearrangement joins TRBV14 to TRBJ2-3; D remains ambiguous. The CDR3 is 15 amino acids. Trimming took off 0 bases at V and 8 bases at J, with 15 bases between the two ends. Germline V gives CDR1 SGHDN, CDR2 FVKESK. Here the CDR3 DNA reads TGTGCCAGCAGCCAAGATTTCAAGGGCGGAGTTACGCAGTATTTT. Protein product: CASSQDFKGGVTQYF.

The J gene is TRBJ2-3, the V gene TRBV30; 9 nucleotides match TRBD2. The CDR3 has 17 amino acids. Losses at the gene ends were 2 bases for V and 3 bases for J; bases not matched to a gene: 12. Germline lookup yields CDR1 GTSNPN and CDR2 SVGIG (reference sequence). The CDR3 DNA is TGTGCCTGGAGTCGGCGCTACAGCGGGAGGCTTACAGATACGCAGTATTTT. This codes for CAWSRRYSGRLTDTQYF.

V gene TRBV5-5 combines with J gene TRBJ2-7; D possibly corresponds to TRBD1 (6 bases). Germline assignment: CDR1 SGHKS and CDR2 YYEKEE (reference sequence). CDR3 size: 15 residues. V gave up 4 bases and J gave up 0 bases, with 14 bases separating them. The CDR3 loop is CASSVDGQRSYEQYF. DNA for the CDR3: TGTGCCAGCAGCGTAGATGGACAGCGCTCCTACGAGCAGTACTTC.